The next 2 T cell receptor beta chains were all read from a single sample in a study of blood T cell repertoires in COVID-19. Measured with immunoSEQ multiplex PCR; TCRdb has only the in-frame clones, and not every one. The profile covers under 250,000 clones, with 70% to 80% appearing a single time and less than 7% taken by the ten largest. Sequenced: peripheral blood. The receptors stem from a woman aged 40 to 55 with COVID-19, enrolled during active disease.

The chain uses TRBV18 and TRBJ2-3, with a tentative D call TRBD2 (5 bases). Germline V CDR1 and CDR2: KGHSH, LQKENI. The V end was cut by 2 bases, the J end by 3 bases, with 12 bases between. This CDR3 has 15 residues. CDR3: CASSPEGGKTDTQYF. CDR3 DNA: TGTGCCAGCTCACCAGAAGGAGGAAAAACAGATACGCAGTATTTT.

Worth noting for this clone: The sample holds other DNA sequences that translate to the same CDR3. The V gene is TRBV5-1, the J gene TRBJ1-4; perhaps TRBD1 as D (5 bases). Germline V gives CDR1 SGHRS, CDR2 YFSETQ. The CDR3 loop spans 14 amino acids. V dropped 0 bases and J dropped 5 bases, with 8 bases sitting between them. The CDR3 reads CASSLGGGNEKLFF. CDR3 coding DNA: TGCGCCAGCAGCTTGGGCGGGGGGAATGAAAAACTGTTTTTT.